Below, 23 T cell receptor beta chains from the same sample are listed, as sequenced in a study of CD8 T cells in ankylosing spondylitis. Notes on the study in general: Roughly eight highly homologous variants formed a TCR beta motif that appeared characteristic of ankylosing spondylitis blood.

TCRdb reprocessed the 5' RACE reads with MiXCR, giving one entry per CDR3 protein. This table holds almost 400,000 distinct CDR3 sequences, approximately 20% found once. The antigens for these receptors are not known. Sequencing used blood, either unsorted or a sorted T cell fraction (not recorded which). These receptors were collected from a male donor with ankylosing spondylitis.

This clonotype has only a few counts. The chain has TRBV11-2 and TRBJ2-1, with D perhaps matching TRBD2 (6 bases). Germline V gene sequence: CDR1 SGHAT, CDR2 FQNNGV. The CDR3 runs 14 residues. The V end lost 1 base, the J end lost 6 bases, and 10 bases lay between the germline ends. As DNA, the CDR3 is TGTGCCAGCAGCTTAGTCACTAGCCCCAATGAGCAGTTCTTC. This codes for CASSLVTSPNEQFF.

V gene TRBV28 combines with J gene TRBJ2-3, with 9 bases aligning to TRBD2. Per germline, CDR1 MDHEN and CDR2 SYDVKM. This CDR3 is built from 15 residues. V was pared by 3 bases and J by 4 bases, with 5 bases of the junction left unmatched. CDR3 region: CASSFPAGGPDTQYF. The CDR3 DNA sequence: TGTGCCAGCAGTTTCCCGGCGGGAGGGCCAGATACGCAGTATTTT.

The rearrangement uses TRBV4-2 and TRBJ2-5; 9 bases are shared with TRBD2. The CDR3 length is 17 residues. V was clipped by 1 base and J by 2 bases; unmatched bases: 8. Per germline, CDR1 LGHNA and CDR2 YNFKEQ. CDR3 DNA: TGTGCCAGCAGCCAAGTACTAGCGGGCGTTACTCAAGAGACCCAGTACTTC. The encoded protein is CASSQVLAGVTQETQYF.

The V and J genes are TRBV9 and TRBJ1-6; D unresolved. Germline V gene data show CDR1 as SGDLS and CDR2 as YYNGEE. Trimming left V 5 bases short and J 0 bases short, with 6 bases between. The CDR3 runs to 14 residues. The CDR3 here is CASSKSSYNSPLHF. The CDR3 coding sequence is TGTGCCAGCAGTAAGAGCTCCTATAATTCACCCCTCCACTTT.

V is TRBV20-1 and J is TRBJ2-2; D is ambiguous. CDR1 and CDR2 (germline): DFQATT, SNEGSKA (reference sequence). The CDR3 runs to 15 residues. V dropped 2 bases and J dropped 2 bases, with 12 bases sitting between them. The CDR3 bases are TGCAGTGCTAGAAGTTTCGGGTTCAACACCGGGGAGCTGTTTTTT. This codes for CSARSFGFNTGELFF.

The rearrangement links TRBV20-1 to TRBJ2-3, with TRBD2 identical over 10 bases. J lost 6 bases, V lost 1 base, and 7 bases had no gene match. The length of the CDR3 is 15 residues. CDR1 DFQATT and CDR2 SNEGSKA come from the germline V gene (reference sequence). The DNA for the CDR3 is TGCAGTGCTAGAGGCCTAGCGGGAGTGGGTGATACGCAGTATTTT. Translation gives CSARGLAGVGDTQYF.

This chain uses TRBV7-3 with TRBJ2-1; D is uncertain. The V and J ends lost 2 bases and 4 bases respectively, with 9 bases between them. This CDR3 contains 14 residues. From germline, CDR1 is SGHTA and CDR2 FQGTGA. The CDR3 here is CASSLAPPYNEQFF. DNA for the CDR3: TGTGCCAGCAGCTTAGCCCCCCCTTACAATGAGCAGTTCTTC.

This chain joins TRBV12-3 or TRBV12-4 and TRBJ2-7, with D possibly called TRBD1 or TRBD2 (5 bases each). The CDR3 extends over 16 amino acids. Trimming removed 0 bases from V and 0 bases from J, with 12 bases in between. The chain's CDR3 is CASSLAGTVNSYEQYF. CDR3 coding DNA: TGTGCCAGCAGTTTAGCCGGGACGGTGAACTCCTACGAGCAGTACTTC.

The chain carries TRBV14 and TRBJ2-1, with D unresolved. The CDR3 contains 14 residues. Germline V gene lookup returns CDR1 SGHDN and CDR2 FVKESK. The V end was cut by 5 bases, the J end by 5 bases, with 13 bases between. CDR3 in amino acids: CASSVSWTNNEQFF. CDR3 bases: TGTGCCAGCAGCGTCTCATGGACGAACAATGAGCAGTTCTTC.

The chain links TRBV12-3 or TRBV12-4 to TRBJ1-3; 7 bases line up with TRBD1. V lost 6 bases, J lost 8 bases, and 13 bases stayed unmatched. This CDR3 has 15 amino acids. CDR3 nucleotide sequence: TGTGCCAGCAGACCCAACAGGGGATTGGCTTACACCATATATTTT. Amino acid sequence: CASRPNRGLAYTIYF.

The J gene is TRBJ2-3, the V gene TRBV7-2; D remains ambiguous. The CDR3 contains 14 residues. Germline loops: CDR1 SGHTA, CDR2 FQGNSA. Between the trimmed V and J ends, which lost 2 bases and 2 bases, there was a span of 8 bases. CDR3 sequence (DNA): TGTGCCAGCAGCTTACAAGCAGCCACAGATACGCAGTATTTT. This translates into CASSLQAATDTQYF.

The gene calls are TRBV7-3 and TRBJ2-1, with 8 bases aligning to TRBD1. The CDR3 covers 14 residues. Trimming took 5 bases from V and 9 from J; bases not matched to a gene: 9. Germline CDR1 reads SGHTA; CDR2 reads FQGTGA. CDR3 protein: CASSLRTGWSEQFF. For the CDR3, the DNA is TGTGCCAGCAGCCTACGGACAGGGTGGAGTGAGCAGTTCTTC. The full variable domain, completed using reference TRBV7-3 and TRBJ2-1, is GAGVSQTPSNKVTEKGKYVELRCDPISGHTALYWYRQSLGQGPEFLIYFQGTGAADDSGLPNDRFFAVRPEGSVSTLKIQRTERGDSAVYLCASSLRTGWSEQFFGPGTRLTVL.

The CDR3 loop is CASSLVYSGRDSYNEQFF. For the CDR3, the DNA is TGTGCCAGCAGCTTAGTCTATAGCGGGAGGGATTCCTACAATGAGCAGTTCTTC. V usage is TRBV11-2 and J usage is TRBJ2-1, with 11 bases matching TRBD2. V dropped 1 base and J dropped 1; count of bases not matched to a gene: 6. CDR3 length: 18 amino acids. Germline loops: CDR1 SGHAT, CDR2 FQNNGV.

The rearrangement joins TRBV5-4 to TRBJ2-1, with D uncertain. Germline V lookup: CDR1 SGHNT, CDR2 YYREEE (reference sequence). CDR3 length equals 13 residues. Deletions cut 4 bases from V and 7 bases from J, with 12 bases between. The CDR3 region is CASSPLGRNEQFF. CDR3 DNA: TGTGCCAGCAGCCCCCTAGGGCGGAATGAGCAGTTCTTC.

The chain carries TRBV20-1 and TRBJ2-5, with 8 bases fitting TRBD1. The CDR3 is 13 residues long. V shed 1 base and J 5 bases; nucleotides not matched to a gene: 3. The germline gives CDR1 DFQATT, CDR2 SNEGSKA (reference sequence). The CDR3 DNA reads as TGCAGTGCTAGAGGGACAGGGAGGGAGACCCAGTACTTC. It encodes CSARGTGRETQYF.

This clonotype turned up a few times. The chain uses TRBV11-3 and TRBJ1-2; D remains unclear. Germline V gives CDR1 SGHNT, CDR2 YENEEA. The CDR3 spans 13 residues. The V end was cut by 3 bases, the J end by 8 bases, with 13 bases between. CDR3 DNA: TGTGCCAGCAGCTTGACCGGGGTTCGGGGCTACACCTTC. Translation: CASSLTGVRGYTF.

This clonotype came up a few times. The V call is TRBV30, the J call TRBJ1-2; 9 bases fit TRBD1. The junction had 23 bases not matched to a gene; V was cut back by 3 bases and J by 6 bases. Per the germline V gene, CDR1 is GTSNPN and CDR2 is SVGIG (reference sequence). This CDR3 comprises 19 residues. Written as DNA, the CDR3 is TGTGCCTGGAGCGATAAAAGGACCGGGACAGGGACCACCTGGGATGGCTACACCTTC. Amino acid sequence: CAWSDKRTGTGTTWDGYTF.

The chain carries TRBV7-3 and TRBJ2-3; 7 bases are shared with TRBD2. The CDR3 covers 16 residues. Germline V gene sequence: CDR1 SGHTA, CDR2 FQGTGA. J gave up 4 bases and V 1 base, and 8 bases lay outside the gene matches. The CDR3 DNA sequence: TGTGCCAGCAGCTTAAGAGCTAGCGGCAACCCAGATACGCAGTATTTT. Translating it yields CASSLRASGNPDTQYF.

The chain recombines TRBV6-4 with TRBJ2-7; D is possibly TRBD1 or TRBD2 (5 bases each). Germline values: CDR1 MRHNA, CDR2 SNTAGT. The CDR3 is 15 residues long. V dropped 7 bases and J dropped 0 bases, with 16 bases sitting between them. CDR3 sequence (DNA): TGTGCCAGCACAGGACTGTCAGGGAGCTCCTACGAGCAGTACTTC. Translated: CASTGLSGSSYEQYF.

The chain combines TRBV12-3 or TRBV12-4 with TRBJ1-1; D remains ambiguous. This CDR3 has 12 amino acids. V shed 6 bases and J shed 10 bases, with 15 bases lying between them. The CDR3 DNA sequence: TGTGCCAGCAGCCCACCCCGAAGGCTAGCTTTCTTT. Protein: CASSPPRRLAFF.

The chain uses TRBV3-1 and TRBJ1-1; TRBD1 might be the D (6 bases). Germline loops: CDR1 LGHDT, CDR2 YNNKEL (reference sequence). This CDR3 comprises 14 residues. Trimming took 5 bases from V and 6 from J, leaving 16 bases between them. DNA for the CDR3: TGTGCCAGCAGCATGGAAGACAGGAAGGCTGAAGCTTTCTTT. Amino acid sequence: CASSMEDRKAEAFF. The entire variable domain, with the rest obtained from reference TRBV3-1 and TRBJ1-1, is as follows: DTAVSQTPKYLVTQMGNDKSIKCEQNLGHDTMYWYKQDSKKFLKIMFSYNNKELIINETVPNRFSPKSPDKAHLNLHINSLELGDSAVYFCASSMEDRKAEAFFGQGTRLTVV.

This clonotype turned up a few times. This sequence joins TRBV18 and TRBJ2-7, with 7 bases aligning to TRBD2. The CDR3 has 15 amino acids. The J segment lost 5 bases and the V segment lost 4 bases, leaving 11 bases of the junction unmatched. The germline gives CDR1 KGHSH, CDR2 LQKENI. The chain's CDR3 is CASSLVGGPSNEQYF. The CDR3 DNA sequence: TGTGCCAGCTCACTAGTGGGAGGGCCCTCGAACGAGCAGTACTTC.

The V call is TRBV3-1, the J call TRBJ2-4, with a possible D match to TRBD1 (5 bases). V lost 5 bases, J lost 0 bases, and 11 bases lay in between. Germline assignment: CDR1 LGHDT and CDR2 YNNKEL (reference sequence). The CDR3 spans 15 residues. Here the CDR3 reads CASSSTVLAKNIQYF. The CDR3 bases are TGTGCCAGCAGCTCGACAGTTTTAGCCAAAAACATTCAGTACTTC.